What follows describes a single TCR beta chain. Antigen specificity is unknown. This entry is derived from a study of CD4+ T cells in melanoma. Study findings and constraints: CD8+ T cell, macrophage and B cell function reportedly correlated with neoantigen-specific CD4+ T cells. Diverse differentiation states were reported for melanoma neoantigen-specific CD4+ T cells.

The CDR3 length is 13 residues. From germline, CDR1 is KGHSH and CDR2 LQKENI. Trimming took 5 bases from V and 4 from J, leaving 11 bases between them. The assay was immunoSEQ multiplex PCR, and TCRdb's table has in-frame clones only and misses some. The sample lists some 14,000 clones; over 60% were seen once. Sequenced: cells from a culture (not recorded whether cultured in vitro). The V and J genes are TRBV18 and TRBJ1-1; D is undetermined. This receptor was obtained from a human donor with melanoma. The CDR3 is CASSDSRRTEAFF. CDR3 nucleotides: TGTGCCAGCTCAGATTCACGCCGCACTGAAGCTTTCTTT.